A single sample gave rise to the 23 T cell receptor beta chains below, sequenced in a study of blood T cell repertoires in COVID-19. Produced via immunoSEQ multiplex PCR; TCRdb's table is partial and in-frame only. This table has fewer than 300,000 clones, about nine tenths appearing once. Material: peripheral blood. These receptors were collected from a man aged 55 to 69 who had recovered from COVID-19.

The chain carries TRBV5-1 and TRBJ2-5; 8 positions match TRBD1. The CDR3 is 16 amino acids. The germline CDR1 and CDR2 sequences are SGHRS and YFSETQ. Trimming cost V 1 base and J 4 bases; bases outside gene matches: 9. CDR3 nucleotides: TGCGCCAGCAGCTTGTTGGGGACAGGCTCCCTAGAGACCCAGTACTTC. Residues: CASSLLGTGSLETQYF.

The CDR3 spells CASSLSRGSTDTQYF. In nucleotides, the CDR3 is TGTGCCAGCAGCTTAAGCAGGGGTAGCACAGATACGCAGTATTTT. The rearrangement joins TRBV11-2 to TRBJ2-3; possible D gene TRBD1, 6 bases. The germline V and J ends were trimmed by 2 bases and 0 bases, with 9 bases remaining between them. The CDR3 length is 15 residues. Germline V gene sequence: CDR1 SGHAT, CDR2 FQNNGV.

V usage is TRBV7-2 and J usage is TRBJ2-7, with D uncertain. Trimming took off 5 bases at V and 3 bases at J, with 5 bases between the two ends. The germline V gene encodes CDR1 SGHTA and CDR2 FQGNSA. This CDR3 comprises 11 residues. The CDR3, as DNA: TGTGCCAGCAGCCTAATCTACGAGCAGTACTTC. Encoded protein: CASSLIYEQYF.

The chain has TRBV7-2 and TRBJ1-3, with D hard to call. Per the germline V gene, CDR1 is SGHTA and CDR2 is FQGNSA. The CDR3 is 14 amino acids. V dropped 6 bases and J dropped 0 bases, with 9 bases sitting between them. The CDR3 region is CASRVPSSGNTIYF. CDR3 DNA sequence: TGTGCCAGCAGAGTACCGAGCTCTGGAAACACCATATATTTT.

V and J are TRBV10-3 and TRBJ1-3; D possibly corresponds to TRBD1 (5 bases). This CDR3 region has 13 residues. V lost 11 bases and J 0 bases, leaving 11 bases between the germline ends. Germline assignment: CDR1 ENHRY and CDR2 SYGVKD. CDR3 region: CASTGLSGNTIYF. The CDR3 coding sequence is TGTGCCTCAACAGGTCTCTCTGGAAACACCATATATTTT.

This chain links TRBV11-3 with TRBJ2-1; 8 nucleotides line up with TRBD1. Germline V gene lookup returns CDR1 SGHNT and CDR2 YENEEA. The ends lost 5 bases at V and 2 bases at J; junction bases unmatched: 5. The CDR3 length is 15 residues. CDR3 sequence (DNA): TGTGCCAGCAGCCGACAGGGGTCCCCCTACAATGAGCAGTTCTTC. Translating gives CASSRQGSPYNEQFF.

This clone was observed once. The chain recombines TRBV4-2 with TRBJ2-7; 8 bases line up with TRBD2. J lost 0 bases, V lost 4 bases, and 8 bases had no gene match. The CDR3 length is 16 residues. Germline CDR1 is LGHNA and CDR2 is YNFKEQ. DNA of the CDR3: TGTGCCAGCAGCCGGGCGGGAGGCTCTGTCTCCTACGAGCAGTACTTC. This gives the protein CASSRAGGSVSYEQYF.

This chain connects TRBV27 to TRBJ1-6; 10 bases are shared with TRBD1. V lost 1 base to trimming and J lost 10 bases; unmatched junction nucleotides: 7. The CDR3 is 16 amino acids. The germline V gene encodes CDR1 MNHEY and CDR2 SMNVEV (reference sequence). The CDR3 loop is CASSLWDRGFHSPLHF. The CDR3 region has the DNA TGTGCCAGCAGTTTATGGGACAGGGGATTCCACTCACCCCTCCACTTT.

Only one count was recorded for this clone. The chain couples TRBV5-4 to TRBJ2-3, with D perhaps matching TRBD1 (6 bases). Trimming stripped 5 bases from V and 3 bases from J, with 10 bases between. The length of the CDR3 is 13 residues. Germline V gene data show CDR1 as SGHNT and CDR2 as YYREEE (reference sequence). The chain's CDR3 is CASRGAVTDTQYF. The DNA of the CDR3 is TGTGCCAGCAGGGGGGCAGTAACAGATACGCAGTATTTT.

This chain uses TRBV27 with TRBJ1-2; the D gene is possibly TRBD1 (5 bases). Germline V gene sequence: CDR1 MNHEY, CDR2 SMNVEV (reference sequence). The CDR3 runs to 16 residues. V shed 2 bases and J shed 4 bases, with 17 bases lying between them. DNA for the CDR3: TGTGCCAGCAGTTTAGGGCAGGGAAGCAGAGGCTATGGCTACACCTTC. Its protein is CASSLGQGSRGYGYTF.

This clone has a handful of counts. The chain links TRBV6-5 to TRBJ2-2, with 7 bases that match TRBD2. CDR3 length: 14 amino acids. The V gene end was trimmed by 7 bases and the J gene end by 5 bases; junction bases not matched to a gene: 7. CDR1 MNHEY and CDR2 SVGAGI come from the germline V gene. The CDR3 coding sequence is TGTGCCAGCAACCGGGACTACTCTACCGGGGAGCTGTTTTTT. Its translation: CASNRDYSTGELFF.

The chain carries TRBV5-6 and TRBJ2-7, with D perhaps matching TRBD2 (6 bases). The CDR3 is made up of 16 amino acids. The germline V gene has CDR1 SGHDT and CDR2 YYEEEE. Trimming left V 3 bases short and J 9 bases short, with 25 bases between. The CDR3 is CASSSRGAGGLWRQYF. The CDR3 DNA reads TGTGCCAGCAGCTCCCGCGGTGCCGGGGGTCTGTGGCGGCAGTACTTC.

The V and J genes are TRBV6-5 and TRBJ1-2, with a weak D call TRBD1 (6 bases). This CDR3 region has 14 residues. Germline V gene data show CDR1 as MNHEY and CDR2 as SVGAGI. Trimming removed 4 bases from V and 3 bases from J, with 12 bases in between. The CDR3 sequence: CASSLQGSYYGYTF. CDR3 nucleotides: TGTGCCAGCAGTTTACAGGGATCTTACTATGGCTACACCTTC.

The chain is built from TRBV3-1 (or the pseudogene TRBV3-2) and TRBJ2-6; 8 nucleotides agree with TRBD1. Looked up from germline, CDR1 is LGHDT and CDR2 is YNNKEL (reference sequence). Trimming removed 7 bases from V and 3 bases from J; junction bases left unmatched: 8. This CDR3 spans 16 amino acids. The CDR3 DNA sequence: TGTGCCAGCAATACCCAGGGGGCGCGTGGGGCCAACGTCCTGACTTTC. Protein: CASNTQGARGANVLTF.

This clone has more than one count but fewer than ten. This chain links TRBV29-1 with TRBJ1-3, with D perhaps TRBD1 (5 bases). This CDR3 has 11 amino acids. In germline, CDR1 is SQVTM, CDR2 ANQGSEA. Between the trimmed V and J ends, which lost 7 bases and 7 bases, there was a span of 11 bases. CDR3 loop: CSGAGLNTIYF. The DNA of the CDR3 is TGCAGCGGAGCAGGGCTCAACACCATATATTTT.

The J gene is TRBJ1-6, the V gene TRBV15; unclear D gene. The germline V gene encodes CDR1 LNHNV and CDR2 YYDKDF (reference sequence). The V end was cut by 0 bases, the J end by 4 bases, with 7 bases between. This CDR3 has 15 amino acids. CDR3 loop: CATSRDPGYNSPLHF. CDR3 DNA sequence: TGTGCCACCAGCAGAGATCCCGGGTATAATTCACCCCTCCACTTT. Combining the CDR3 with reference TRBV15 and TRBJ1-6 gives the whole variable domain DAMVIQNPRYQVTQFGKPVTLSCSQTLNHNVMYWYQQKSSQAPKLLFHYYDKDFNNEADTPDNFQSRRPNTSFCFLDIRSPGLGDTAMYLCATSRDPGYNSPLHFGNGTRLTVT.

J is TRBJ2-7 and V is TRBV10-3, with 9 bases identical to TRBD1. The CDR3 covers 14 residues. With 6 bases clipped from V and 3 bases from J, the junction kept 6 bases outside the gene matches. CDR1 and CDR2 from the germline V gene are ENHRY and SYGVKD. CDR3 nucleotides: TGTGCCATCAGGGGACAGGGATCCGTCTACGAGCAGTACTTC. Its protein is CAIRGQGSVYEQYF.

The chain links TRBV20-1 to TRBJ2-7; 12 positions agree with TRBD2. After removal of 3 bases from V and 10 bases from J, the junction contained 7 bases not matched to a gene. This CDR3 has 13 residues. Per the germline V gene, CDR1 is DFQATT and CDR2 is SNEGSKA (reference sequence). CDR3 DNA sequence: TGCAGTGCTAGTCTCCTAGCGGGGGGGTATCAGTACTTC. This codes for CSASLLAGGYQYF.

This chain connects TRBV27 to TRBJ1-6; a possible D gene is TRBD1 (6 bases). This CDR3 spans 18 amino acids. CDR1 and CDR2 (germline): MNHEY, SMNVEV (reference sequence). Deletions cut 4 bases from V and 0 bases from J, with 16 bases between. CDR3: CASSYRQDSSSYNSPLHF. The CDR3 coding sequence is TGTGCCAGCAGTTACCGACAGGACTCTAGCTCCTATAATTCACCCCTCCACTTT.

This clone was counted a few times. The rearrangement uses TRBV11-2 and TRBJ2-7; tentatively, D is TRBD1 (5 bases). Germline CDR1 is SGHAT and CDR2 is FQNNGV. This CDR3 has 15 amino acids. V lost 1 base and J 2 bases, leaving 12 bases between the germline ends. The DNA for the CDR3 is TGTGCCAGCAGCTTAGTACGCAGGGTAGCCTACGAGCAGTACTTC. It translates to CASSLVRRVAYEQYF.

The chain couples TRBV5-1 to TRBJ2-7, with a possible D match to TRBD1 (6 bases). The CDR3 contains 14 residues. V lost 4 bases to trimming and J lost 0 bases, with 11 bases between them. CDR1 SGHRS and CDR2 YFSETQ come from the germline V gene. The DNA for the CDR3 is TGCGCCAGCAGCCTGACAGGTCGCTCCTACGAGCAGTACTTC. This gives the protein CASSLTGRSYEQYF.

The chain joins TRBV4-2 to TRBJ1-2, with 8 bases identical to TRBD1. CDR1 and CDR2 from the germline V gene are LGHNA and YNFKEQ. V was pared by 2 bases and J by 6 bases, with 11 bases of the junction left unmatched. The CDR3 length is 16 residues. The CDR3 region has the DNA TGTGCCAGCAGCCAACGACAGGGGATCGTGCGGGATGGCTACACCTTC. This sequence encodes CASSQRQGIVRDGYTF.

The DNA of the CDR3 is TGTGCCAGCACTCCAATAGGGGGAGGGGGCTACACCTTC. Its translation: CASTPIGGGGYTF. V is TRBV12-3 or TRBV12-4 and J is TRBJ1-2; D perhaps matches TRBD1 (6 bases). V gave up 7 bases and J gave up 8 bases, with 17 bases separating them. This CDR3 region has 13 residues.